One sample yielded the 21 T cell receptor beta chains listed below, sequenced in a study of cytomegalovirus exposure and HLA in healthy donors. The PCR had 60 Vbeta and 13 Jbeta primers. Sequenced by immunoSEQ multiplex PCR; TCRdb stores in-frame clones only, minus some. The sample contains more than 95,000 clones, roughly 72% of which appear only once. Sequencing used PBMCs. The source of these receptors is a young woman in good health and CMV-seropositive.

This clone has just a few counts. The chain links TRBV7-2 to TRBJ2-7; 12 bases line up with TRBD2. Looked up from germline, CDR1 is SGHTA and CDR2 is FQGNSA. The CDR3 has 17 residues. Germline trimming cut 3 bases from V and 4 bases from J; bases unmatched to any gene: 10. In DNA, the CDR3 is TGTGCCAGCAGCTTGAGTACTAGCGGGAGGCCCTCGTACGAGCAGTACTTC. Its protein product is CASSLSTSGRPSYEQYF.

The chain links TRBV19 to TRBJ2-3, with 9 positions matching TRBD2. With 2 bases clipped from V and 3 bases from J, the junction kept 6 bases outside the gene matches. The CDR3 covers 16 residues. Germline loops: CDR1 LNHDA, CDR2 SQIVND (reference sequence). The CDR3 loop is CASSIIAAGGTDTQYF. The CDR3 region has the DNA TGTGCCAGTAGTATAATTGCGGCGGGAGGGACAGATACGCAGTATTTT. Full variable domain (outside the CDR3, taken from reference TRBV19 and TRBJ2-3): DGGITQSPKYLFRKEGQNVTLSCEQNLNHDAMYWYRQDPGQGLRLIYYSQIVNDFQKGDIAEGYSVSREKKESFPLTVTSAQKNPTAFYLCASSIIAAGGTDTQYFGPGTRLTVL.

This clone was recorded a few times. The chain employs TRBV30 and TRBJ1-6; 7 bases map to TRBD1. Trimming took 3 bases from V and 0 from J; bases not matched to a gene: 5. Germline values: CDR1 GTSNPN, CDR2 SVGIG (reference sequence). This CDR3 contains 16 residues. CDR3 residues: CAWRAQGTSYNSPLHF. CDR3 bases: TGTGCCTGGAGAGCACAGGGGACCTCCTATAATTCACCCCTCCACTTT.

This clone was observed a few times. CDR3 amino acids: CASSQGQGSITDTQYF. CDR3 in DNA: TGCGCCAGCAGCCAAGGACAGGGGTCAATAACAGATACGCAGTATTTT. The chain uses TRBV4-1 and TRBJ2-3, with TRBD1 identical over 8 bases. The germline gives CDR1 MGHRA, CDR2 YSYEKL. Trimming removed 1 base from V and 3 bases from J; junction bases left unmatched: 6. The CDR3 is 16 amino acids.

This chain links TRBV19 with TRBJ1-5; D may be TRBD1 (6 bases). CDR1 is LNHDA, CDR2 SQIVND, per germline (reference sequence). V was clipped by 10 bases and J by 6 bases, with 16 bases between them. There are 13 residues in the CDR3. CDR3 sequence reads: CATNGGRVQPQHF. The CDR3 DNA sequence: TGTGCCACCAACGGGGGGCGCGTTCAGCCCCAGCATTTT.

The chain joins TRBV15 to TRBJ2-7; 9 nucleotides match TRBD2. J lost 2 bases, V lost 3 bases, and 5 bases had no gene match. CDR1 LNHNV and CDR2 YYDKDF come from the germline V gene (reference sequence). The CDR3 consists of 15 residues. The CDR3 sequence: CATSRPTSGAYEQYF. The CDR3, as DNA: TGTGCCACCAGCAGGCCGACTAGCGGAGCCTACGAGCAGTACTTC. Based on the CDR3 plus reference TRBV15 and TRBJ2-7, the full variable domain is DAMVIQNPRYQVTQFGKPVTLSCSQTLNHNVMYWYQQKSSQAPKLLFHYYDKDFNNEADTPDNFQSRRPNTSFCFLDIRSPGLGDTAMYLCATSRPTSGAYEQYFGPGTRLTVT.

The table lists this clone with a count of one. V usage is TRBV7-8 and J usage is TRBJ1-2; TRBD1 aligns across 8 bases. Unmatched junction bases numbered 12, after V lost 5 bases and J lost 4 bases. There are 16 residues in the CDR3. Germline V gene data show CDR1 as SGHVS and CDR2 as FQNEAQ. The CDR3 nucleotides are TGTGCCAGCAGCGCAGAAATAGCTGGGACAGGCTATGGCTACACCTTC. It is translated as CASSAEIAGTGYGYTF.

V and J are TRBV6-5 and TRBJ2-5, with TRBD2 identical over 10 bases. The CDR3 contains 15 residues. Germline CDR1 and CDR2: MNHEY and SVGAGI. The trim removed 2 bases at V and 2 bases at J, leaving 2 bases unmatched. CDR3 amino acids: CASSYTSGEQETQYF. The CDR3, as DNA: TGTGCCAGCAGTTACACTAGCGGGGAACAAGAGACCCAGTACTTC.

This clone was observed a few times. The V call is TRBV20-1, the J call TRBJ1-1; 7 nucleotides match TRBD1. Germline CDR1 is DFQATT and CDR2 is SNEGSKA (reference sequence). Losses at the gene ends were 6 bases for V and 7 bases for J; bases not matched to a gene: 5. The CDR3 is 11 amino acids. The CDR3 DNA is TGCAGTGCCCCTACAGGGGTTGAAGCTTTCTTT. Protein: CSAPTGVEAFF.

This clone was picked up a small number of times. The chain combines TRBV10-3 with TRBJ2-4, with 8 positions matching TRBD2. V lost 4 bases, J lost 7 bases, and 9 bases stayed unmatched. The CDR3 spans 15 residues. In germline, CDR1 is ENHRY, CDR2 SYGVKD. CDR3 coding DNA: TGTGCCATCAGTGCATCTAGCGGGTTGCCGAACATTCAGTACTTC. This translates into CAISASSGLPNIQYF.

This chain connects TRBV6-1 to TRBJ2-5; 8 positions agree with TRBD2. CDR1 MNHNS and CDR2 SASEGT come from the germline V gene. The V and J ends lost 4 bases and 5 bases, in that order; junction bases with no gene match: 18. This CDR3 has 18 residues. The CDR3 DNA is TGTGCCAGCAGTGGCCCGCTAGCGGGCCCTCTTGGAGGGGAGACCCAGTACTTC. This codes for CASSGPLAGPLGGETQYF.

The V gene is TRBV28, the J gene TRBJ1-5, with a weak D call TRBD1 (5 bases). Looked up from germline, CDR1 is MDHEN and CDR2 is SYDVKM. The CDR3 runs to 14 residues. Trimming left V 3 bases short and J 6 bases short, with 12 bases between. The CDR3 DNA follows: TGTGCCAGCAGTTTGACGTTGGGGGGTCAGCCCCAGCATTTT. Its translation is CASSLTLGGQPQHF.

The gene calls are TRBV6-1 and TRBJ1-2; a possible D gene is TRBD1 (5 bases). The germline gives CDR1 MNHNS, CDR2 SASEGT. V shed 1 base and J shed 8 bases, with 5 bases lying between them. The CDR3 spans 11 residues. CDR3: CASSEEGGYTF. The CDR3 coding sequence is TGTGCCAGCAGTGAAGAGGGGGGCTACACCTTC.

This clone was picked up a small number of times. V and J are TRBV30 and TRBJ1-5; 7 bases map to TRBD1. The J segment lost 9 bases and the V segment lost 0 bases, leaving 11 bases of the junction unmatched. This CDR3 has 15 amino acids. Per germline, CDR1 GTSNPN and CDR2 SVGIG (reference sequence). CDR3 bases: TGTGCCTGGAGTGTACAACAGGGGCCCCTAGGGCCCCAGCATTTT. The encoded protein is CAWSVQQGPLGPQHF. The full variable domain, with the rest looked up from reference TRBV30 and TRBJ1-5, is SQTIHQWPATLVQPVGSPLSLECTVEGTSNPNLYWYRQAAGRGLQLLFYSVGIGQISSEVPQNLSASRPQDRQFILSSKKLLLSDSGFYLCAWSVQQGPLGPQHFGDGTRLSIL.

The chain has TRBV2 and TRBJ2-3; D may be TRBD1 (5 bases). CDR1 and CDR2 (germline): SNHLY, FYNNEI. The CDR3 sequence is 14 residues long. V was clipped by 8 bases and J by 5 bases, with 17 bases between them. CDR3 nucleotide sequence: TGTGCCAGCGGCCAGGGTGGAGCTCAAGATACGCAGTATTTT. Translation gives CASGQGGAQDTQYF. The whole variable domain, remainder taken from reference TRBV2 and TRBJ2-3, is EPEVTQTPSHQVTQMGQEVILRCVPISNHLYFYWYRQILGQKVEFLVSFYNNEISEKSEIFDDQFSVERPDGSNFTLKIRSTKLEDSAMYFCASGQGGAQDTQYFGPGTRLTVL.

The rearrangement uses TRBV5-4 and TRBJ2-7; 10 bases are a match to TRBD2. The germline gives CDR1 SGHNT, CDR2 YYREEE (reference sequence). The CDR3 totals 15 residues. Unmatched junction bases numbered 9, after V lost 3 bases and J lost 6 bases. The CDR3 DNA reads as TGTGCCAGCAGCTCCCACGGGACTAGCGACCCCGAGCAGTACTTC. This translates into CASSSHGTSDPEQYF. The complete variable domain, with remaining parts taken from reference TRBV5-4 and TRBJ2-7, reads ETGVTQSPTHLIKTRGQQVTLRCSSQSGHNTVSWYQQALGQGPQFIFQYYREEENGRGNFPPRFSGLQFPNYSSELNVNALELDDSALYLCASSSHGTSDPEQYFGPGTRLTVT.

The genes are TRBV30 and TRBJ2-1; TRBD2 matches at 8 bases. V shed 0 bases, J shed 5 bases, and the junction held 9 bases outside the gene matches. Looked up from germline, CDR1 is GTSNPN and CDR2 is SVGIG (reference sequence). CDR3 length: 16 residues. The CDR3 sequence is CAWSVLSGILNNEQFF. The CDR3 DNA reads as TGTGCCTGGAGTGTACTTAGCGGGATCCTAAACAATGAGCAGTTCTTC.

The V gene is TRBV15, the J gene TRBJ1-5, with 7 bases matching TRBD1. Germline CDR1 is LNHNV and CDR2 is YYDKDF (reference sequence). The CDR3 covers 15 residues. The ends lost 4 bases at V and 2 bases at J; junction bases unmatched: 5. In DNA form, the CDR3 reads TGTGCCACCAGCAAAAACGGACAGGGCAATCAGCCCCAGCATTTT. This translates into CATSKNGQGNQPQHF. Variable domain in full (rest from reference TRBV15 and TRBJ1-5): DAMVIQNPRYQVTQFGKPVTLSCSQTLNHNVMYWYQQKSSQAPKLLFHYYDKDFNNEADTPDNFQSRRPNTSFCFLDIRSPGLGDTAMYLCATSKNGQGNQPQHFGDGTRLSIL.

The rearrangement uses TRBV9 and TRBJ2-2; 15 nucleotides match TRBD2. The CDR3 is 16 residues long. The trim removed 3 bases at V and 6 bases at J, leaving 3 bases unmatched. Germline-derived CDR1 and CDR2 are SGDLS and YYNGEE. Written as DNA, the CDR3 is TGTGCCAGCAGCGAAAGGACTAGCGGGAGGGCCGGGGAGCTGTTTTTT. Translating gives CASSERTSGRAGELFF.

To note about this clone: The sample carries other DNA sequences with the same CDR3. CDR3 nucleotides: TGTGCCAGCAGTGAAGCGAAAGGGGCTTTGAACACTGAAGCTTTCTTT. Amino acid sequence: CASSEAKGALNTEAFF. The V call is TRBV2, the J call TRBJ1-1; TRBD1 might be the D (5 bases). The length of the CDR3 is 16 residues. Germline V gene lookup returns CDR1 SNHLY and CDR2 FYNNEI. V shed 0 bases and J shed 0 bases, with 11 bases lying between them.

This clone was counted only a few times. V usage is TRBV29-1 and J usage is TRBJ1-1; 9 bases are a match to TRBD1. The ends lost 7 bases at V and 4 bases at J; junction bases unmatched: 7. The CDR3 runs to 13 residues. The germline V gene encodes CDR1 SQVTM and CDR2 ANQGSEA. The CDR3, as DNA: TGCAGCGCGTCCACAGGGGGCTTCACTGAAGCTTTCTTT. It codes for CSASTGGFTEAFF.